This T cell receptor (beta chain) was found in a study of blood T cell repertoires in COVID-19. For the study at large: From T cells, B-cell-depleted T cells, or PBMCs came the material, which was cDNA or gDNA.

Sequencing was performed with immunoSEQ multiplex PCR; in TCRdb, only in-frame clones are kept and a portion is missing. The sample yields 250,000 to 300,000 clones, approximately 90% seen once. CDR1 and CDR2 from the germline V gene are SGHDT and YYEEEE. CDR3 length: 16 residues. V dropped 4 bases and J dropped 8 bases, with 19 bases sitting between them. The rearrangement links TRBV5-6 to TRBJ1-6, with D possibly being TRBD1 (6 bases). Sequencing was performed on peripheral blood. This TCR came from a woman in her thirties with COVID-19, enrolled during active disease. The CDR3 spells CASSPGDGQRHSPLHF. Written as DNA, the CDR3 is TGTGCCAGCAGCCCCGGTGATGGACAGAGACATTCACCCCTCCACTTT.